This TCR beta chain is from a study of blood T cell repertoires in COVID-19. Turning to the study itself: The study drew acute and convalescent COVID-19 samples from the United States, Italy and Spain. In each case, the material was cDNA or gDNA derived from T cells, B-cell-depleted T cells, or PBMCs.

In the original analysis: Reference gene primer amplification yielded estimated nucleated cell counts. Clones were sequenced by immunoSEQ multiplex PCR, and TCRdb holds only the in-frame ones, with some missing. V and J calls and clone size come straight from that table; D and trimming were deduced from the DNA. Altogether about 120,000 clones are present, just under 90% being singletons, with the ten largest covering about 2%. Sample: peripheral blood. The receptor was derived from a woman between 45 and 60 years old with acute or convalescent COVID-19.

The CDR3 reads CSVKTGFNTEAFF. CDR3 DNA sequence: TGCAGCGTAAAGACAGGATTTAACACTGAAGCTTTCTTT. The chain carries TRBV29-1 and TRBJ1-1, with a weak D call TRBD1 (6 bases). V shed 6 bases and J shed 2 bases, with 13 bases lying between them. The germline V gene has CDR1 SQVTM and CDR2 ANQGSEA. The CDR3 is 13 residues long.